A selection of T cell receptor beta chains follows, all from one sample in a study of T cells after yellow fever vaccination. TCRdb used MiXCR to reprocess the 5' RACE reads, holding one entry per CDR3 protein. The sample includes 200,000 to 300,000 distinct CDR3 sequences, approximately 13% of them seen just once. Material: CD4+ T cells sorted from PBMCs, obtained 45 days after the yellow fever booster vaccination. The receptors were sampled from a man aged 25-45 years who received the YFV17D yellow fever vaccine. CDR3s include the opening cysteine and the closing phenylalanine or tryptophan. D genes are given only for firm matches. Clone size is shown for a subset of rows, as once, few, many or a class of expanded clone.

cdr3_aa: CASSTGQADEAFF; cdr3_nt: TGCGCCAGCAGCACAGGACAGGCGGATGAAGCTTTCTTT; v_call: TRBV5-1; d_call: TRBD1; j_call: TRBJ1-1; clone_size: few
cdr3_aa: CSTKAASRGNQPQHF; cdr3_nt: TGCAGTACAAAGGCAGCCTCTCGTGGTAATCAGCCCCAGCATTTT; v_call: TRBV20-1; d_call: -; j_call: TRBJ1-5; clone_size: few
cdr3_aa: CASTKTGRDRGEETQYF; cdr3_nt: TGTGCCAGCACCAAGACAGGCCGGGACAGGGGGGAAGAGACCCAGTACTTC; v_call: TRBV21-1; d_call: -; j_call: TRBJ2-5; clone_size: few
cdr3_aa: CASSLRQAHNEQFF; cdr3_nt: TGTGCCAGCAGCCTCCGACAGGCCCACAATGAGCAGTTCTTC; v_call: TRBV14; d_call: -; j_call: TRBJ2-1; clone_size: -
cdr3_aa: CASSPNRGPYEQYF; cdr3_nt: TGTGCCAGCAGTCCCAACAGGGGACCCTACGAGCAGTACTTC; v_call: TRBV28; d_call: TRBD1; j_call: TRBJ2-7; clone_size: many
cdr3_aa: CASSSQTGQRYNEQFF; cdr3_nt: TGTGCCAGCAGTTCCCAGACAGGGCAAAGGTACAATGAGCAGTTCTTC; v_call: TRBV6-2/TRBV6-3; d_call: TRBD1; j_call: TRBJ2-1; clone_size: -
cdr3_aa: CASRVSAGARETQYF; cdr3_nt: TGTGCCAGCCGGGTGTCAGCGGGAGCCCGGGAGACCCAGTACTTC; v_call: TRBV5-4; d_call: TRBD2; j_call: TRBJ2-5; clone_size: -
cdr3_aa: CASRPGGIAVTGELFF; cdr3_nt: TGTGCCAGCAGGCCAGGGGGGATTGCGGTCACCGGGGAGCTGTTTTTT; v_call: TRBV28; d_call: -; j_call: TRBJ2-2; clone_size: many
cdr3_aa: CASSLGGSRATQYF; cdr3_nt: TGTGCCAGCAGTTTAGGAGGGTCCCGAGCAACCCAGTACTTC; v_call: TRBV12-3/TRBV12-4; d_call: -; j_call: TRBJ2-5; clone_size: -
cdr3_aa: CASSRGGVFNTEAFF; cdr3_nt: TGTGCCAGCAGTCGGGGTGGAGTTTTCAACACTGAAGCTTTCTTT; v_call: TRBV12-3/TRBV12-4; d_call: -; j_call: TRBJ1-1; clone_size: few
cdr3_aa: CASSLEGNHPQHF; cdr3_nt: TGTGCCAGCAGCCTGGAGGGTAATCATCCCCAGCATTTT; v_call: TRBV5-5; d_call: -; j_call: TRBJ1-5; clone_size: few
cdr3_aa: CASSYSRVPNEEAFF; cdr3_nt: TGTGCCAGCAGTTACTCCCGGGTCCCCAATGAGGAAGCTTTCTTT; v_call: TRBV27; d_call: -; j_call: TRBJ1-1; clone_size: -
cdr3_aa: CASTGRYAGANVLTF; cdr3_nt: TGTGCCAGCACCGGGAGGTACGCAGGGGCCAACGTCCTGACTTTC; v_call: TRBV5-5; d_call: TRBD2; j_call: TRBJ2-6; clone_size: -
cdr3_aa: CASSLQTTGELFF; cdr3_nt: TGTGCCAGCAGCCTGCAGACCACCGGGGAGCTGTTTTTT; v_call: TRBV7-2; d_call: -; j_call: TRBJ2-2; clone_size: -
cdr3_aa: CASSQVTSGGKLFF; cdr3_nt: TGCGCCAGCAGCCAAGTTACCAGCGGAGGAAAACTGTTTTTT; v_call: TRBV4-3; d_call: -; j_call: TRBJ1-4; clone_size: -
cdr3_aa: CSASGTRPLQYEQFF; cdr3_nt: TGCAGTGCTTCGGGGACAAGACCACTACAGTATGAGCAGTTCTTC; v_call: TRBV20-1; d_call: -; j_call: TRBJ2-1; clone_size: few
cdr3_aa: CSVGQKTTNIQYF; cdr3_nt: TGCAGCGTAGGACAGAAAACTACAAACATTCAGTACTTC; v_call: TRBV29-1; d_call: -; j_call: TRBJ2-4; clone_size: few
cdr3_aa: CAWSIGGSTDTQYF; cdr3_nt: TGTGCCTGGAGTATAGGGGGAAGCACAGATACGCAGTATTTT; v_call: TRBV30; d_call: -; j_call: TRBJ2-3; clone_size: -
cdr3_aa: CASSQDRGVESPLHF; cdr3_nt: TGCGCCAGCAGCCAAGATCGGGGCGTAGAATCACCCCTCCACTTT; v_call: TRBV4-3; d_call: -; j_call: TRBJ1-6; clone_size: -
cdr3_aa: CVSSLRSGSYNSPLHF; cdr3_nt: TGCGTCAGCAGCTTGCGCTCGGGGTCCTATAATTCACCCCTCCACTTT; v_call: TRBV5-1; d_call: -; j_call: TRBJ1-6; clone_size: -
cdr3_aa: CASSQDPATDTQYF; cdr3_nt: TGCGCCAGCAGCCAAGACCCAGCCACAGATACGCAGTATTTT; v_call: TRBV4-3; d_call: -; j_call: TRBJ2-3; clone_size: -
cdr3_aa: CASSSAGTENTEAFF; cdr3_nt: TGTGCCAGCAGCTCTGCCGGGACAGAGAACACTGAAGCTTTCTTT; v_call: TRBV7-2; d_call: TRBD1; j_call: TRBJ1-1; clone_size: -
cdr3_aa: CASSFSLAGGGETQYF; cdr3_nt: TGCGCCAGCAGCTTCTCGCTAGCGGGGGGCGGAGAGACCCAGTACTTC; v_call: TRBV5-1; d_call: TRBD2; j_call: TRBJ2-5; clone_size: many
cdr3_aa: CASSLGTGTLETQYF; cdr3_nt: TGCGCCAGCAGCTTGGGTACCGGGACTCTGGAGACCCAGTACTTC; v_call: TRBV5-1; d_call: -; j_call: TRBJ2-5; clone_size: -
cdr3_aa: CASSLTPGVSFANEQFF; cdr3_nt: TGTGCCAGCAGTTTAACCCCGGGGGTGAGCTTTGCCAATGAGCAGTTCTTC; v_call: TRBV12-3/TRBV12-4; d_call: -; j_call: TRBJ2-1; clone_size: -
cdr3_aa: CAIFASPTGDKVGELFF; cdr3_nt: TGTGCCATATTCGCAAGCCCGACAGGGGATAAGGTCGGGGAGCTGTTTTTT; v_call: TRBV10-3; d_call: TRBD1; j_call: TRBJ2-2; clone_size: few
cdr3_aa: CASTAGLAGGMRHYEQYF; cdr3_nt: TGTGCCAGCACCGCGGGACTAGCGGGAGGGATGCGGCACTACGAGCAGTACTTC; v_call: TRBV28; d_call: TRBD2; j_call: TRBJ2-7; clone_size: few
cdr3_aa: CASSQGDRAADTQYF; cdr3_nt: TGTGCCAGCAGCCAGGGGGACAGGGCTGCAGATACGCAGTATTTT; v_call: TRBV4-2; d_call: TRBD1; j_call: TRBJ2-3; clone_size: -
cdr3_aa: CASSLMGQNYEQYF; cdr3_nt: TGTGCCAGCAGCCTTATGGGACAGAACTACGAGCAGTACTTC; v_call: TRBV7-8; d_call: TRBD1; j_call: TRBJ2-7; clone_size: few
cdr3_aa: CASSSGQGGIEQYF; cdr3_nt: TGTGCCAGCAGCTCCGGACAGGGGGGGATTGAGCAGTACTTC; v_call: TRBV7-2; d_call: TRBD1; j_call: TRBJ2-7; clone_size: few
cdr3_aa: CASTGAASQTQYF; cdr3_nt: TGTGCCAGCACCGGGGCAGCTAGCCAGACCCAGTACTTC; v_call: TRBV6-6; d_call: -; j_call: TRBJ2-5; clone_size: few
cdr3_aa: CASSEALARSYEQYF; cdr3_nt: TGTGCCAGCAGTGAAGCGCTAGCCCGATCCTACGAGCAGTACTTC; v_call: TRBV6-1; d_call: -; j_call: TRBJ2-7; clone_size: -
cdr3_aa: CAKTGAWSSDYGYTF; cdr3_nt: TGTGCCAAAACAGGGGCCTGGTCATCAGACTATGGCTACACCTTC; v_call: TRBV2; d_call: TRBD1; j_call: TRBJ1-2; clone_size: few
cdr3_aa: CASSSRSTQYF; cdr3_nt: TGTGCCAGCAGCTCTAGGTCTACGCAGTATTTT; v_call: TRBV7-6; d_call: -; j_call: TRBJ2-3; clone_size: many
cdr3_aa: CASSLWREGSYEQYF; cdr3_nt: TGTGCCAGCAGTTTGTGGCGGGAGGGATCCTACGAGCAGTACTTC; v_call: TRBV12-3/TRBV12-4; d_call: TRBD2; j_call: TRBJ2-7; clone_size: -
cdr3_aa: CASSQLHGAYEQYF; cdr3_nt: TGCGCCAGCAGCCAACTACACGGAGCCTACGAGCAGTACTTC; v_call: TRBV4-3; d_call: -; j_call: TRBJ2-7; clone_size: -
cdr3_aa: CASSPGQGLYEQYF; cdr3_nt: TGTGCCAGCTCACCGGGACAGGGTCTCTACGAGCAGTACTTC; v_call: TRBV18; d_call: TRBD1; j_call: TRBJ2-7; clone_size: many
cdr3_aa: CASSLAGGSSPLHF; cdr3_nt: TGTGCCAGCAGCTTAGCCGGGGGCAGTTCACCCCTCCACTTT; v_call: TRBV7-8; d_call: -; j_call: TRBJ1-6; clone_size: -
cdr3_aa: CASSSGTSGGLYEQYF; cdr3_nt: TGTGCCAGCAGCAGCGGGACTAGCGGGGGTCTCTACGAGCAGTACTTC; v_call: TRBV7-2; d_call: TRBD2; j_call: TRBJ2-7; clone_size: few
cdr3_aa: CASSVGLAGGDTQYF; cdr3_nt: TGTGCCAGCAGCGTCGGACTAGCGGGAGGGGATACGCAGTATTTT; v_call: TRBV3-1; d_call: TRBD2; j_call: TRBJ2-3; clone_size: -
cdr3_aa: CSVTGGPTSTDTQYF; cdr3_nt: TGCAGCGTAACAGGGGGTCCAACTAGCACAGATACGCAGTATTTT; v_call: TRBV29-1; d_call: TRBD1; j_call: TRBJ2-3; clone_size: -
cdr3_aa: CASSPRWGTSGMSSYNEQFF; cdr3_nt: TGTGCCAGCAGCCCCCGGTGGGGGACTAGCGGGATGAGCTCCTACAATGAGCAGTTCTTC; v_call: TRBV11-1; d_call: TRBD2; j_call: TRBJ2-1; clone_size: few
cdr3_aa: CASSLESGNSYNEQFF; cdr3_nt: TGCGCCAGCAGCTTGGAGTCGGGCAACTCCTACAATGAGCAGTTCTTC; v_call: TRBV5-1; d_call: -; j_call: TRBJ2-1; clone_size: many
cdr3_aa: CASSQARGGHYEQYF; cdr3_nt: TGTGCCAGCAGCCAAGCCCGAGGGGGCCATTACGAGCAGTACTTC; v_call: TRBV3-1; d_call: TRBD1; j_call: TRBJ2-7; clone_size: -
cdr3_aa: CSVDWFWGDSDRNHRLF; cdr3_nt: TGCAGCGTTGACTGGTTTTGGGGCGACTCGGACCGAAACCACCGCCTTTTT; v_call: TRBV29-1; d_call: -; j_call: TRBJ2-2; clone_size: few